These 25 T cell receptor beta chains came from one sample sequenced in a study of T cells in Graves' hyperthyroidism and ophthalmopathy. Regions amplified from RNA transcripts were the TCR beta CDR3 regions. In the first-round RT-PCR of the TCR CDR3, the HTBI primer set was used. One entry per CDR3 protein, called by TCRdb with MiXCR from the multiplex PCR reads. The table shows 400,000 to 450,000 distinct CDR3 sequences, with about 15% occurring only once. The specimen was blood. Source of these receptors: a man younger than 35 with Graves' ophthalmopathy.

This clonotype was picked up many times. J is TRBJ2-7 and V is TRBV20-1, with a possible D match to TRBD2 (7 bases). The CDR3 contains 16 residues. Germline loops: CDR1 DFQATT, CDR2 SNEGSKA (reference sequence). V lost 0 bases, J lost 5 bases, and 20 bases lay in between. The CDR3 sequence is CSAREGGGASRDEQYF. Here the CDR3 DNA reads TGCAGTGCTAGAGAAGGGGGAGGGGCCAGTAGGGACGAGCAGTACTTC.

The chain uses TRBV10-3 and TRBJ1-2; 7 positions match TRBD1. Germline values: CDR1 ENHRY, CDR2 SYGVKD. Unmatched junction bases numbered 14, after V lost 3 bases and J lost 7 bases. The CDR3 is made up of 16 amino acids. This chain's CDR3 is CAISDRVRTGESGYTF. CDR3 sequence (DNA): TGTGCCATCAGTGATCGGGTGCGGACAGGCGAGTCTGGCTACACCTTC.

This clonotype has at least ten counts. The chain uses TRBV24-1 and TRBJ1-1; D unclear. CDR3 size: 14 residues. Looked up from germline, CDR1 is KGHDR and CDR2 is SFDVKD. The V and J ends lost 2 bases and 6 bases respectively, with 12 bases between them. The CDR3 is CATSDSGPGPEAFF. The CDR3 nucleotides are TGTGCCACCAGTGATTCAGGTCCTGGACCTGAAGCTTTCTTT.

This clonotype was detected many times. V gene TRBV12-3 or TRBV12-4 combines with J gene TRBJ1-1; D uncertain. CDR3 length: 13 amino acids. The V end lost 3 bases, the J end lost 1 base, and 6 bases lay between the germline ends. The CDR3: CASSLEPNTEAFF. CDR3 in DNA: TGTGCCAGCAGTTTGGAACCGAACACTGAAGCTTTCTTT.

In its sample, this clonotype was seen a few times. This chain's CDR3 is CASSLGNAGSTDTQYF. The CDR3 nucleotides are TGTGCCAGCAGCTTGGGCAACGCAGGAAGCACAGATACGCAGTATTTT. This sequence joins TRBV11-3 and TRBJ2-3; D not certain. This CDR3 contains 16 residues. V was cut by 3 bases and J by 0 bases, with 13 bases left in between. The germline CDR1 and CDR2 sequences are SGHNT and YENEEA.

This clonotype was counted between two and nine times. The CDR3 sequence: CASSSIGSGRHQETQYF. DNA for the CDR3: TGTGCCAGCAGCTCTATCGGAAGCGGGAGGCACCAAGAGACCCAGTACTTC. The chain carries TRBV7-9 and TRBJ2-5, with 9 bases that match TRBD2. The CDR3 consists of 17 residues. Germline assignment: CDR1 SEHNR and CDR2 FQNEAQ (reference sequence). J gave up 0 bases and V 4 bases, and 9 bases lay outside the gene matches.

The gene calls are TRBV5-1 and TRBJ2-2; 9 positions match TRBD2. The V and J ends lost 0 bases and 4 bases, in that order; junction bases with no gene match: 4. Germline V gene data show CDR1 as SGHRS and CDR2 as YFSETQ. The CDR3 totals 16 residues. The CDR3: CASSLDSGSGTGELFF. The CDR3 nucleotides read TGCGCCAGCAGCTTGGATAGCGGGAGCGGCACCGGGGAGCTGTTTTTT.

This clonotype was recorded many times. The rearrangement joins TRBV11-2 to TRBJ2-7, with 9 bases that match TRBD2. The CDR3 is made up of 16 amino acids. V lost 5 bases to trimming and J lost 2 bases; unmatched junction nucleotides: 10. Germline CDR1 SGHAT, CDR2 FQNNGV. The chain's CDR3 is CASSPTSGGGAYEQYF. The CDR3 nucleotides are TGTGCCAGCAGCCCCACAAGTGGCGGGGGGGCCTACGAGCAGTACTTC.

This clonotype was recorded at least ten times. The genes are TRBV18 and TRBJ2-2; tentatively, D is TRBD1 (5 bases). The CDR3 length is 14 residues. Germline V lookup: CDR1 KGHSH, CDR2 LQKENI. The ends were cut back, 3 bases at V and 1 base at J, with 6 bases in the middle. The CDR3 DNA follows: TGTGCCAGCTCACCGGACATGAACACCGGGGAGCTGTTTTTT. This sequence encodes CASSPDMNTGELFF.

The CDR3 region has the DNA TGTGCCATCAGTCCGGGACAAGCCAAATTATACGAGCAGTACTTC. This codes for CAISPGQAKLYEQYF. The rearrangement uses TRBV10-3 and TRBJ2-7, with a weak D call TRBD1 (6 bases). The CDR3 sequence is 15 residues long. V lost 5 bases and J 4 bases, leaving 18 bases between the germline ends. Germline CDR1 reads ENHRY; CDR2 reads SYGVKD.

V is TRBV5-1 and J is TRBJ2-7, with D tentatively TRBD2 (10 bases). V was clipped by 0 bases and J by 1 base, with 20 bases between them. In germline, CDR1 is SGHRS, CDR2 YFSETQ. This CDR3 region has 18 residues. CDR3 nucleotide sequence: TGCGCCAGCAGCTTGGGGACTAGCGGACAGGGGTGGTCCTACGAGCAGTACTTC. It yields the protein CASSLGTSGQGWSYEQYF.

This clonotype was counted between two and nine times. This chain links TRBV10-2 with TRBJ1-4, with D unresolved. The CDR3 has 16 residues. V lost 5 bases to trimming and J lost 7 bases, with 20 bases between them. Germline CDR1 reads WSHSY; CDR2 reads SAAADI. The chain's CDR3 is CASSNTEGDASEKLFF. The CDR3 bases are TGCGCCAGCAGTAATACAGAGGGTGATGCAAGTGAAAAACTGTTTTTT.

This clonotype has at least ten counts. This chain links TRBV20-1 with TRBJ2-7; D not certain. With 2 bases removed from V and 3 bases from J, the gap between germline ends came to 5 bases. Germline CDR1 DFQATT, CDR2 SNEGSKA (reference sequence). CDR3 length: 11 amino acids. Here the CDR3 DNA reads TGCAGTGCTAGACATTACTACGAGCAGTACTTC. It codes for CSARHYYEQYF.

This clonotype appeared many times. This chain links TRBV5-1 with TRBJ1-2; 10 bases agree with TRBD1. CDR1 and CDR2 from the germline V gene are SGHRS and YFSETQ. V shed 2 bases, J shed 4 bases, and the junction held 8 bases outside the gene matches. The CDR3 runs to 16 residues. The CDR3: CASSFTPDRGTYGYTF. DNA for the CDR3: TGCGCCAGCAGCTTTACCCCGGACAGGGGGACCTATGGCTACACCTTC.

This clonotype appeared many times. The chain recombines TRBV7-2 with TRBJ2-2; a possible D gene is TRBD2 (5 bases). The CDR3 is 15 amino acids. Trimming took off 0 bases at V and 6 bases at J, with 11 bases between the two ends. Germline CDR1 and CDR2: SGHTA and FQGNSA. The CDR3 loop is CASSLASGVSGELFF. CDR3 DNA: TGTGCCAGCAGCTTAGCCTCCGGGGTCTCCGGGGAGCTGTTTTTT.

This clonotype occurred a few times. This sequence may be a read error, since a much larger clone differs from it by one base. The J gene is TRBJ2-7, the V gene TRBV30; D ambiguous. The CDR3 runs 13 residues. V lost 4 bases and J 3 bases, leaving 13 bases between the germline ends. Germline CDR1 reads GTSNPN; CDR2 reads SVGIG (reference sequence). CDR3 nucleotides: TGTGCCTGGAATGTTGGTGTGGGCTACGAGCAGTACTTC. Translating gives CAWNVGVGYEQYF.

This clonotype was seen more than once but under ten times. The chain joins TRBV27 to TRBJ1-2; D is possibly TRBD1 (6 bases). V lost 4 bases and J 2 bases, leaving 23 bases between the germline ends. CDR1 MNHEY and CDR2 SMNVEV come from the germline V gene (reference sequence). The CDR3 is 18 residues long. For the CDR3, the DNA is TGTGCCAGCAGTTCTAAATTCCTTTACAGGGAATTGAACTATGGCTACACCTTC. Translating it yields CASSSKFLYRELNYGYTF.

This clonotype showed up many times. The CDR3, as DNA: TGTGCCAGCAGCTTAGGGGCCGGGTCACCCCTCCACTTT. Translated, it gives CASSLGAGSPLHF. The chain links TRBV11-3 to TRBJ1-6; D is unclear. V lost 1 base to trimming and J lost 10 bases, with 8 bases between them. This CDR3 is built from 13 residues. Germline values: CDR1 SGHNT, CDR2 YENEEA.

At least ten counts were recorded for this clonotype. This CDR3 is CASSPTPFANTGELFF. For the CDR3, the DNA is TGTGCCAGCAGCCCGACACCGTTCGCGAACACCGGGGAGCTGTTTTTT. This chain links TRBV7-2 with TRBJ2-2; D remains unclear. The CDR3 is 16 residues long. V was cut by 5 bases and J by 0 bases, with 13 bases left in between. The V gene's germline CDR1 is SGHTA and CDR2 FQGNSA.

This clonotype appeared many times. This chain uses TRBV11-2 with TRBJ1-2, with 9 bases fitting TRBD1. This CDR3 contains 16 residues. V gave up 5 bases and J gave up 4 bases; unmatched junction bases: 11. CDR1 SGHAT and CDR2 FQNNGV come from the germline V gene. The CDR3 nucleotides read TGTGCCAGCAGCCAGCCCGGGACAGGGAGTATCTATGGCTACACCTTC. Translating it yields CASSQPGTGSIYGYTF.

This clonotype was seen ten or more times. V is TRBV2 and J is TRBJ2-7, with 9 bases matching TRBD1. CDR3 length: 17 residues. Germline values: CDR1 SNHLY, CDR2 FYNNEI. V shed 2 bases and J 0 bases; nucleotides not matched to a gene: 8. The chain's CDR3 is CASSEWTGAESSYEQYF. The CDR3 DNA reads TGTGCCAGCAGTGAATGGACAGGGGCTGAGAGCTCCTACGAGCAGTACTTC.

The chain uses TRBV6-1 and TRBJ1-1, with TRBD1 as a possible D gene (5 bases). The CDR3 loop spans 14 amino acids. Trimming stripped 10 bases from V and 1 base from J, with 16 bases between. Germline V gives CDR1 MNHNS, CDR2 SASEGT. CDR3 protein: CAISLGGPNTEAFF. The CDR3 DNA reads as TGTGCCATCTCCTTGGGGGGTCCGAACACTGAAGCTTTCTTT.

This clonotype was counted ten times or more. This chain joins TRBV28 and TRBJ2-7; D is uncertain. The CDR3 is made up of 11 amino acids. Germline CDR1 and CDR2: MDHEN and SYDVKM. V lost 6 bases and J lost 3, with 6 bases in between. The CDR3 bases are TGTGCCAGCAGGATTTTCTACGAGCAGTACTTC. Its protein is CASRIFYEQYF.

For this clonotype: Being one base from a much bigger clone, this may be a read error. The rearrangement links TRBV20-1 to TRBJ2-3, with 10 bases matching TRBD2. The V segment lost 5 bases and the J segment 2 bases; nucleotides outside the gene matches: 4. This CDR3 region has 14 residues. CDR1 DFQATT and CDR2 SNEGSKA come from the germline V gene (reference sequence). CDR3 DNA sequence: TGCAGTGCTCTCGGGACTAGCGACACAGATACGCAGTATTTT. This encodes CSALGTSDTDTQYF.

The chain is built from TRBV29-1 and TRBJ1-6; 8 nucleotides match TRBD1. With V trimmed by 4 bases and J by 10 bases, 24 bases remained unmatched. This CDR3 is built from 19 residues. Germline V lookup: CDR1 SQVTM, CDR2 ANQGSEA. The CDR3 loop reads CSVAKMTGTGTIDWSPLHF. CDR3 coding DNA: TGCAGCGTTGCTAAGATGACCGGGACAGGAACGATTGATTGGTCACCCCTCCACTTT.